This T cell receptor (beta chain) was found in a study of T-cell reconstitution after alpha-beta-depleted transplantation in children (dated by TCRdb to the mid-2010s). For the wider study: Using TCR repertoire profiling, the study quantitatively followed how T-cell immune reconstitution unfolded in children after TCRalphabeta/CD19-depleted allogeneic hematopoietic cell transplantation. The paper's findings and limits, for the study overall: Apparently early alphabetaT-cell count recovery about two months after transplant reportedly relied on only several hundred rapidly expanded clones derived from non-depleted graft cells. Over subsequent months, a decline in hyperexpanded clone frequencies was noted, and after one year, T-cell counts and TCRbeta diversity were mostly ascribed to newly produced T cells. In some patients, high TCRbeta diversity at day 60 was attributed to recipient T cells and intrathymic progenitors that had survived conditioning.

This clonotype was seen a handful of times. The clone's antigen remains unknown. One base away there is no much larger clone; base qualities are not given. The treatment or condition tag for this specimen amounts to: allogeneic hematopoietic cell transplantation with graft depleted of TCRalphabeta T cells and CD19 B cells. The transplant recipients were children given TCRalphabeta/CD19-depleted allogeneic hematopoietic cell grafts. Library preparation was by PCR. Sequencer: Illumina HiSeq 2500. Molecular barcoding was employed in the preparation of TCR libraries, with unique molecular identifiers being used to normalize TCRbeta repertoire quantification. The raw public data were reprocessed by TCRdb itself: fastp quality trimming at Q25, MiXCR clonotype calling, in-frame beta chains only. Under each unique CDR3 protein, matching rows form one entry showing the most common genes and DNA. Within this sample are 780,000 or so distinct CDR3 sequences, with roughly 16% of them counted one time only. The top ten clones comprise 5% of the sample.

Trimming removed 0 bases from V and 1 base from J, leaving 16 bases between the germline ends. The germline V gene encodes CDR1 SGHRS and CDR2 YFSETQ. From its cysteine to its phenylalanine, the CDR3 spans 17 amino acids. CDR3 DNA is the only sequence kept; it has 51 bases, read in frame from the first base. The sequence derives from a male patient aged 5 to 17 who had a stem cell transplant for acute lymphoblastic leukemia, so the T cells may come from the graft donor. Sequences were derived from PBMCs, mostly from graft donor cells, sampled 360 days after TCRalphabeta/CD19-depleted stem cell transplant. The V and J segments used are TRBV5-1 and TRBJ1-1; TRBD1 is perhaps the D gene, given 6 matching bases. Here the CDR3 is given as CASSLVGAGVGNTEAFF. The sequence in DNA is TGCGCCAGCAGCTTGGTTGGGGCAGGGGTTGGGAACACTGAAGCTTTCTTT.